The present TCR beta chain was sequenced within a study of patients and donors after allogeneic stem cell transplantation. The CDR3 sequence is 12 residues long. V lost 3 bases and J lost 6, with 6 bases in between. One entry per CDR3 protein results from TCRdb running MiXCR on the RT-PCR reads. The sample lists 920,000 or so distinct CDR3 sequences; under 20% were seen once. This clonotype has ten or more counts. This clone may be a read error of a much larger clone one base away. The sequence was obtained from a human donor who was either an allogeneic HSCT recipient or a stem cell or donor lymphocyte infusion donor (not recorded which). It is not recorded whose cells these are; they may come from a transplant donor. The chain links TRBV12-3 or TRBV12-4 to TRBJ1-5; D is ambiguous. The sample was blood, either unsorted or a sorted T cell fraction (not recorded which). DNA of the CDR3: TGTGCCAGCAGTTTCGAGGTTCAGCCCCAGCATTTT. Translating gives CASSFEVQPQHF.